What follows are 3 T cell receptor beta chains derived from one specimen sequenced in a study of T cell responses to AZD1222 COVID-19 vaccine. Some clones are missing from TCRdb's copy, which holds only in-frame ones; the method was immunoSEQ multiplex PCR. In the table there are 130,000 to 150,000 clones, around 90% of which are singletons. This sample comprised peripheral blood, obtained 28 days after the second dose of the MenACWY control vaccine. These receptors were collected from an adult who received the MenACWY meningococcal vaccine as a control.

Here the CDR3 reads CASSAGHLNTEAFF. CDR3 coding DNA: TGTGCCAGCAGTGCGGGACACTTGAACACTGAAGCTTTCTTT. The rearrangement uses TRBV2 and TRBJ1-1; maybe TRBD1 (6 bases). The V end lost 4 bases, the J end lost 0 bases, and 9 bases lay between the germline ends. The germline V gene has CDR1 SNHLY and CDR2 FYNNEI. There are 14 residues in the CDR3.

The gene calls are TRBV5-5 and TRBJ2-5; possibly TRBD1 for D (5 bases). There are 14 residues in the CDR3. From germline, CDR1 is SGHKS and CDR2 YYEKEE (reference sequence). V lost 1 base to trimming and J lost 3 bases, with 10 bases between them. The CDR3 sequence: CASSLSGREETQYF. CDR3 nucleotides: TGTGCCAGCAGCTTGTCAGGGCGCGAAGAGACCCAGTACTTC.

V gene TRBV19 combines with J gene TRBJ1-2, with TRBD1 matching over 9 bases. Germline V lookup: CDR1 LNHDA, CDR2 SQIVND (reference sequence). This CDR3 spans 15 amino acids. V lost 5 bases and J lost 5; bases outside the gene matches: 9. The CDR3, as DNA: TGTGCCAGTAGTCCGGCCGGGACAGGGCATTATGGCTACACCTTC. Its translation: CASSPAGTGHYGYTF.